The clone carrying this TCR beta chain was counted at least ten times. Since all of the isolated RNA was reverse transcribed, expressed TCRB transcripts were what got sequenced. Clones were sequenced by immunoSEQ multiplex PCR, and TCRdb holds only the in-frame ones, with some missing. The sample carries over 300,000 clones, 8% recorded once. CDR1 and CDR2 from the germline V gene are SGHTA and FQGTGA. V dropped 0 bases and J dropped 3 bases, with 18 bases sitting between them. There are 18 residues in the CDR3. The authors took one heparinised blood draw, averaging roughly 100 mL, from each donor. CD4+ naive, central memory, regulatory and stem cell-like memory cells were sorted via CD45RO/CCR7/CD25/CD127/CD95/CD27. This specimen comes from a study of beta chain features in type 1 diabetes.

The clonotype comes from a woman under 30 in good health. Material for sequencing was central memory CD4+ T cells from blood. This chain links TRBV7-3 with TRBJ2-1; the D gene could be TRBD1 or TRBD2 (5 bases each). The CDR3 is CASSLTPPGTANYNEQFF. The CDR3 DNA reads TGTGCCAGCAGCTTAACGCCTCCCGGGACGGCGAACTACAATGAGCAGTTCTTC. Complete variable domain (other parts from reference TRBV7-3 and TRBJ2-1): GAGVSQTPSNKVTEKGKYVELRCDPISGHTALYWYRQSLGQGPEFLIYFQGTGAADDSGLPNDRFFAVRPEGSVSTLKIQRTERGDSAVYLCASSLTPPGTANYNEQFFGPGTRLTVL.